This TCR beta chain was found in a study of CXCR3 chemokines and chemotherapy response in bladder cancer (dated by TCRdb to between 2020 and 2023). For the wider study: Whether chemotherapy response in human bladder cancer was predicted by intratumoral CXCR3 chemokine system activity was examined in the study.

To prepare the library, PCR was applied. Instrument used: Illumina HiSeq 2500. TCRdb applied fastp at Q25 and MiXCR to the public reads, then kept only in-frame beta chains. Rows are unified per CDR3 protein, each entry keeping the most common DNA and genes. The sample table holds about 8,100 distinct CDR3 sequences, of which roughly 12% were seen once. About 16% of the sample is in the top ten clones. Inclusive of the bounding cysteine and phenylalanine, the CDR3 is 14 residues long. Just the 42-base CDR3 DNA is kept, in frame starting at base 1. CDR1 is given as MNHNY and CDR2 as SVGAGI, both from the germline V gene (reference sequence). Relative to germline, V is 7 bases shorter and J is 3 bases shorter, with 16 bases between their ends. This clonotype has a handful of counts. Its antigen is currently not known. Within one base of it there is no much larger clone, and no base qualities were kept.

This TCR was recovered from a human donor with bladder cancer that responded to neoadjuvant chemotherapy. This chain is built from TRBV6-6 and TRBJ2-7; the D gene remains uncertain. The sample was collected from a patient whose treatment included neoadjuvant chemotherapy. The DNA sequence is given as TGTGCCAGCACGAGGAGAGAAGGTGGCTACGAGCAGTACTTC. Its coded protein is CASTRREGGYEQYF.